This T cell receptor (beta chain) came from a study of blood T cell repertoires in COVID-19. Across the study: The United States, Italy and Spain supplied acute and convalescent COVID-19 samples. T cells, B-cell-depleted T cells, or PBMCs provided the cDNA or gDNA that served as material.

Losses at the gene ends were 6 bases for V and 4 bases for J; bases not matched to a gene: 4. CDR1 is SGHAT and CDR2 is FQNNGV in the germline V gene. This CDR3 is 14 amino acids long. Enrollment of patients from Seattle took place during active infection, with longitudinal follow-up. As handled by the study authors: Amplification of reference gene primers provided the estimated nucleated cell counts. The method was immunoSEQ multiplex PCR; TCRdb's version includes in-frame clones alone and lacks a portion of them. The V and J calls and the clone size are those of that table, but D and trimming were determined from the DNA. The sample contains roughly 250,000 clones, about nine tenths of which appear only once.

The gene calls are TRBV11-2 and TRBJ2-1; 9 positions match TRBD2. The TCR comes from a man between 25 and 39 years old with COVID-19, enrolled during active disease. Sequencing was performed on peripheral blood. This chain's CDR3 is CASSIAGEYNEQFF. The CDR3 region has the DNA TGTGCCAGCAGTATAGCGGGGGAATACAATGAGCAGTTCTTC.